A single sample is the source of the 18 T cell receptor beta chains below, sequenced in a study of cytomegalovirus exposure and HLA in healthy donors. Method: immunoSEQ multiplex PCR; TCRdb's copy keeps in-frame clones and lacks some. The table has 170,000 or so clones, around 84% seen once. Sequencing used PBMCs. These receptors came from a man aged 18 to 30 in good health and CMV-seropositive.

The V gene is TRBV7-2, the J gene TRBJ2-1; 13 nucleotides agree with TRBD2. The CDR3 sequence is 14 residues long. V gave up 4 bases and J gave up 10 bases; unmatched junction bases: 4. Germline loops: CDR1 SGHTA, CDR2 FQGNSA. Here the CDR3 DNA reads TGTGCCAGCAGCTCCGGACTAGCGGGAGACGAGCAGTTCTTC. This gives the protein CASSSGLAGDEQFF.

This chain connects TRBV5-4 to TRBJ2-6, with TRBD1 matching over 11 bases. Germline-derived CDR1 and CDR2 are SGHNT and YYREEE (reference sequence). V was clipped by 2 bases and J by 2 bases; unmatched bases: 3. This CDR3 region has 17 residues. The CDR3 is CASSLGQGAAGANVLTF. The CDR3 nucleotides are TGTGCCAGCAGCTTAGGACAGGGGGCAGCTGGGGCCAACGTCCTGACTTTC.

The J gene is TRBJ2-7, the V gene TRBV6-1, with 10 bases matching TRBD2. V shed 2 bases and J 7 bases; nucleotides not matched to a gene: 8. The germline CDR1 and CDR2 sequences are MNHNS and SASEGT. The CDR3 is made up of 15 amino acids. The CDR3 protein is CASSEWLAGEGEQYF. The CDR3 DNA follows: TGTGCCAGCAGTGAATGGCTAGCGGGAGAGGGAGAGCAGTACTTC.

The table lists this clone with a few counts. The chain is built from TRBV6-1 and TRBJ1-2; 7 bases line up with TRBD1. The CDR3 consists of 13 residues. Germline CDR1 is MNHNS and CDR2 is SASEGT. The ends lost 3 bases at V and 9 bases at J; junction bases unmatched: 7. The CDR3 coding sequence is TGTGCCAGCAGTGAGGAGAGGGACAGAAGCTACACCTTC. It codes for CASSEERDRSYTF.

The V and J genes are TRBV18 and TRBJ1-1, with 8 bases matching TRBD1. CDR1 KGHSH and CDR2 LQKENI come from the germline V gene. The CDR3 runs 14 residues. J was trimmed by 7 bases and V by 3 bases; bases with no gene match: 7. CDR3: CASSPAAGGLEAFF. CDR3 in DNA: TGTGCCAGCTCACCGGCCGCAGGGGGCCTTGAAGCTTTCTTT.

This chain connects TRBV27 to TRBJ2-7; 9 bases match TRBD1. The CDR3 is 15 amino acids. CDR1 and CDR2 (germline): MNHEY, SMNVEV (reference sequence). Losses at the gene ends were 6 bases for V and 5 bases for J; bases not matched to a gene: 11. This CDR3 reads CASSPRRDRDHEQYF. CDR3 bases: TGTGCCAGCAGCCCCCGGAGGGACAGGGATCACGAGCAGTACTTC.

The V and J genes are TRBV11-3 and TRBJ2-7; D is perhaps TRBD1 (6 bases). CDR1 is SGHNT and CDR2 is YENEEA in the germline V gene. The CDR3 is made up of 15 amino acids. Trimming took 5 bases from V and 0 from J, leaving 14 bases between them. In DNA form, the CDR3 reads TGTGCCAGCAGCCCCCAACAGGGTCCCTCCTACGAGCAGTACTTC. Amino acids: CASSPQQGPSYEQYF.

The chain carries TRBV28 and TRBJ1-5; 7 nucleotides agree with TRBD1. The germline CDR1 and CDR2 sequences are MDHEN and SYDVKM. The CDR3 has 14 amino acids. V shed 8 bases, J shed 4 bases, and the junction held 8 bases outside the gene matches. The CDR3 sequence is CASSGQTINQPQHF. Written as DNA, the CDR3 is TGTGCCAGCTCGGGACAGACGATTAATCAGCCCCAGCATTTT.

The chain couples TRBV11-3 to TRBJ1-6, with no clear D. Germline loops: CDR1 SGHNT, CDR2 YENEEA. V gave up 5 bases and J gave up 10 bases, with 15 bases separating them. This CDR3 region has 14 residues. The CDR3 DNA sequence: TGTGCCAGCAGCCCCGGACGGAGGGAATCACCCCTCCACTTT. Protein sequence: CASSPGRRESPLHF. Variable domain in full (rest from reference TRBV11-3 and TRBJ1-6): EAGVVQSPRYKIIEKKQPVAFWCNPISGHNTLYWYLQNLGQGPELLIRYENEEAVDDSQLPKDRFSAERLKGVDSTLKIQPAELGDSAVYLCASSPGRRESPLHFGNGTRLTVT.

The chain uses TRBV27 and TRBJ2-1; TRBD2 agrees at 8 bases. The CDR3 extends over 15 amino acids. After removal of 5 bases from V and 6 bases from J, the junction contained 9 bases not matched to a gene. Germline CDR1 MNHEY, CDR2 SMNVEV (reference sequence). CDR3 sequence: CASSPQAGVGNEQFF. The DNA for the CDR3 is TGTGCCAGCAGTCCCCAAGCGGGAGTGGGCAATGAGCAGTTCTTC.

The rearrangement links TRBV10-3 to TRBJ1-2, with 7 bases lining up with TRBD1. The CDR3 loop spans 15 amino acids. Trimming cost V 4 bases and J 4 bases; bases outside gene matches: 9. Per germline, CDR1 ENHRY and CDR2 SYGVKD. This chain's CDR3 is CAISGAQGGSYGYTF. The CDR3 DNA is TGTGCCATCAGTGGAGCCCAGGGGGGCAGCTATGGCTACACCTTC.

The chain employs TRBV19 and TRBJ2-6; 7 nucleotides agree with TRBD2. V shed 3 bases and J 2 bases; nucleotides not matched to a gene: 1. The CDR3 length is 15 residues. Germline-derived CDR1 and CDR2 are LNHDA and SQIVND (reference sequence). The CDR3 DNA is TGTGCCAGTAGTATCCGGGGGGCTGGGGCCAACGTCCTGACTTTC. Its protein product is CASSIRGAGANVLTF.

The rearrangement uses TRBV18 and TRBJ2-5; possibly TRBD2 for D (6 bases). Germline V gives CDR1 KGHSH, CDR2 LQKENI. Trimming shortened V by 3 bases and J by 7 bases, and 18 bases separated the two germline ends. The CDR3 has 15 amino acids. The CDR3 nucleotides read TGTGCCAGCTCACCCGGAGCCAATGAGGGAGGGACCCAGTACTTC. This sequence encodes CASSPGANEGGTQYF.

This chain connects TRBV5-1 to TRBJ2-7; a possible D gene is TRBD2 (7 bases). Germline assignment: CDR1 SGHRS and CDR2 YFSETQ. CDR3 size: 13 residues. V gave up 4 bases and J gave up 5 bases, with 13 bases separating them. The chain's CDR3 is CASSPGGANEQYF. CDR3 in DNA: TGCGCCAGCAGCCCGGGGGGCGCGAACGAGCAGTACTTC.

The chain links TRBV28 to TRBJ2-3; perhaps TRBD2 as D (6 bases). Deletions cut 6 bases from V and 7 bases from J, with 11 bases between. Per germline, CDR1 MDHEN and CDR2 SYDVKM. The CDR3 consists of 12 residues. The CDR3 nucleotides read TGTGCCAGCAGAGGTGGACTACATACGCAGTATTTT. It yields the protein CASRGGLHTQYF. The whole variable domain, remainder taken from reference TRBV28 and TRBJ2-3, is DVKVTQSSRYLVKRTGEKVFLECVQDMDHENMFWYRQDPGLGLRLIYFSYDVKMKEKGDIPEGYSVSREKKERFSLILESASTNQTSMYLCASRGGLHTQYFGPGTRLTVL.

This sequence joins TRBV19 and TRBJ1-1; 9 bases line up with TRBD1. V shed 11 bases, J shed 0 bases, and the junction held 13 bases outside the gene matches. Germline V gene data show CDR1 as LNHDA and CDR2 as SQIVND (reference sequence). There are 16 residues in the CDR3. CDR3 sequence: CAVRDVGTGMNTEAFF. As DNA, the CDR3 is TGTGCCGTTAGAGATGTAGGGACAGGGATGAACACTGAAGCTTTCTTT.

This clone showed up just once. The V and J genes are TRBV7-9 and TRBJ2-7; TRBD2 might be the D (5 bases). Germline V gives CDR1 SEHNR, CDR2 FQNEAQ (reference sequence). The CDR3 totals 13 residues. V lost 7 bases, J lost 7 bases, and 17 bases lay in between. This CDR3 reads CASTSAGPGEQYF. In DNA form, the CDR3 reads TGTGCCAGCACCTCGGCCGGGCCGGGGGAGCAGTACTTC.

CDR3 bases: TGTGCCAGCAGGGAGCGGGGGGGGAGGGAAGCTTTCTTT. It translates to CASRERGGREAFF. The chain links TRBV6-4 to TRBJ1-1, with D possibly matching TRBD1 (5 bases). Germline V CDR1 and CDR2: MRHNA, SNTAGT. With 6 bases removed from V and 8 bases from J, the gap between germline ends came to 16 bases. The CDR3 sequence is 13 residues long.